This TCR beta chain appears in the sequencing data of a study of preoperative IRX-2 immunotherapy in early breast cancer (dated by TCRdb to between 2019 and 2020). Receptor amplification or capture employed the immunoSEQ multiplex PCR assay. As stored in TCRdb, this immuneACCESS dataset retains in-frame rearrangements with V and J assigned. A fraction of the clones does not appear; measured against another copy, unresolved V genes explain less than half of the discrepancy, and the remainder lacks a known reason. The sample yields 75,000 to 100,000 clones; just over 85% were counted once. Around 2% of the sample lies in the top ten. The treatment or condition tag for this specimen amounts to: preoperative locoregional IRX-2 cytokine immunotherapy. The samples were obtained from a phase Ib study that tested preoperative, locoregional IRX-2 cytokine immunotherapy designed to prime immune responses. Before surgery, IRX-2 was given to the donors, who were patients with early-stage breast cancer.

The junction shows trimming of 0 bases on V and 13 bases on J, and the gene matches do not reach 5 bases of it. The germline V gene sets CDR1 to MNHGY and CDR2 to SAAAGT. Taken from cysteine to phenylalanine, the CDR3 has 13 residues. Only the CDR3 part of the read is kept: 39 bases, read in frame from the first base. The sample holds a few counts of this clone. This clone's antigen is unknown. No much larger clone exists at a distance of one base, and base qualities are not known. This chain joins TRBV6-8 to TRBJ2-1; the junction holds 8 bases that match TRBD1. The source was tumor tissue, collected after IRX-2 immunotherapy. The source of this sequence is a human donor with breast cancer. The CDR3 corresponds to CASSYSRGTGQFF. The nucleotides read TGTGCCAGCAGTTACTCGAGGGGGACAGGTCAGTTCTTC.